This TCR beta chain was profiled in a study of T cells in Graves' hyperthyroidism and ophthalmopathy. RNA transcripts gave rise to amplified TCR beta CDR3 regions. The HTBI set primed first-round TCR CDR3 RT-PCR. MiXCR, applied by TCRdb to the multiplex PCR reads, yields one record per CDR3 protein. The sample records about 480,000 distinct CDR3 sequences, approximately 14% being singletons. The sample holds many counts of this clonotype. Its antigen is not identified. General study results and limits: In validation, the model predicted ophthalmopathy. These predictions came a median roughly six months before onset. From stable hyperthyroidism, ophthalmopathy was set apart by a 13 V-J model.

The sequence was collected from a woman between 18 and 29 years old with Graves' hyperthyroidism. The source material was blood.

CDR3 DNA: TGTGCCAGCAGTGAAGTAGGAGGGGCTGAAGCTTTCTTT. Residues: CASSEVGGAEAFF. The rearrangement uses TRBV6-1 and TRBJ1-1; D is perhaps TRBD1 (5 bases). Germline V lookup: CDR1 MNHNS, CDR2 SASEGT. Deletions cut 1 base from V and 6 bases from J, with 9 bases between. The CDR3 runs 13 residues.